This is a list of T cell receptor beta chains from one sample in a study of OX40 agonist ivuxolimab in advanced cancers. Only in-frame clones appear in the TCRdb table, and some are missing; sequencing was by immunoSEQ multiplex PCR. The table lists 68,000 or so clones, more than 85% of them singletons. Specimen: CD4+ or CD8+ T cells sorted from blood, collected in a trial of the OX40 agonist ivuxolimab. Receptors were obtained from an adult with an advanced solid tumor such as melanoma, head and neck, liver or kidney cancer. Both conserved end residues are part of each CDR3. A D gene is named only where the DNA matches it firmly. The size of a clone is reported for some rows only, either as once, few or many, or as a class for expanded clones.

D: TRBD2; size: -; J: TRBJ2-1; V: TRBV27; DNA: TGTGCCAGCAGTTTATCGCCTCTAGCGGGAGGGCCTAGGAACAATGAGCAGTTCTTC; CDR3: CASSLSPLAGGPRNNEQFF
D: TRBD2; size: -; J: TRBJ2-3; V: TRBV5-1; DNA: TGCGCCAGCAGCTTGTTTGCGGGGGGAGAAACAGATACGCAGTATTTT; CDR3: CASSLFAGGETDTQYF
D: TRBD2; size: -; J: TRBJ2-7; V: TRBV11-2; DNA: TGTGCCAGCAGCACCTTGACTAGCAGCTACTACGAGCAGTACTTC; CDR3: CASSTLTSSYYEQYF
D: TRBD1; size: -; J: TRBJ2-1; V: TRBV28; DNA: TGTGCCAGCAGTCCCTACGGGACAGGGGACAATGAGCAGTTCTTC; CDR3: CASSPYGTGDNEQFF
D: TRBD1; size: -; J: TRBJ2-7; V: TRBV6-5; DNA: TGTGCCAGCAGTGGGGGACAGCAGCTCTACGAGCAGTACTTC; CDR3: CASSGGQQLYEQYF
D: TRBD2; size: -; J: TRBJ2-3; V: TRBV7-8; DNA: TGTGCCAGCAGCTTAGTTGCGGGGGGGAGGGGAGATACGCAGTATTTT; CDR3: CASSLVAGGRGDTQYF
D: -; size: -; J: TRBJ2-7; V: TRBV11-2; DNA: TGTGCCAGCAGCTTAGTGGACTACGAGCAGTACTTC; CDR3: CASSLVDYEQYF
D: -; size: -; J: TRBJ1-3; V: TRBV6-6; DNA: TGTGCCAGCAGTTTGGGCACGAGGACTGCCGGAAACACCATATATTTT; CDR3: CASSLGTRTAGNTIYF
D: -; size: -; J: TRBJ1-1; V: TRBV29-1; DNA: TGCAGCGTTGTGAGCCGGGAGAACACTGAAGCTTTCTTT; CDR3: CSVVSRENTEAFF
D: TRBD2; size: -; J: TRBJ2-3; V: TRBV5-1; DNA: TGCGCCAGCAGCTTGGAGGGACTAGCGGAGGAATGGAAAGGAGATACGCAGTATTTT; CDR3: CASSLEGLAEEWKGDTQYF
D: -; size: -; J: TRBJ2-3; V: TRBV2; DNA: TGTGCCAGCAGCTTCGGGAGAACAGATACGCAGTATTTT; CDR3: CASSFGRTDTQYF
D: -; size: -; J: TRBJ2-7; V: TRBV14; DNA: TGTGCCAGCAGTCAAAGGGTCTCAGGGGTGGGCGAGCAGTACTTC; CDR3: CASSQRVSGVGEQYF
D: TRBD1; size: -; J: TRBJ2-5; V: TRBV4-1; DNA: TGCGCCAGCAGACCCCCGGGACAGGGGAAAGAGACCCAGTACTTC; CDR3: CASRPPGQGKETQYF
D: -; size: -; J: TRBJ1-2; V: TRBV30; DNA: TGTGCCTGGAATTTTGGTGGGGACTATGGCTACACCTTC; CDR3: CAWNFGGDYGYTF
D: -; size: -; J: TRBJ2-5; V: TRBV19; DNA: TGTGCCAGTAGTATATTTGGGCAGGGTGGCGAGACCCAGTACTTC; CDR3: CASSIFGQGGETQYF
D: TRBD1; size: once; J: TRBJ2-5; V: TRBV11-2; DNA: TGTGCCAGCAGCTACGGGGACAGGGGATTCCAAGAGACCCAGTACTTC; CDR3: CASSYGDRGFQETQYF